The 32 T cell receptor beta chains in this list originate from one sample, sequenced in a study of blood T cell repertoires in COVID-19. TCRdb keeps only in-frame clones here, not all; method: immunoSEQ multiplex PCR. The table lists nearly 200,000 clones, about 86% of them singletons. The material sequenced was peripheral blood. The receptor set was obtained from a woman aged 65 to 85 with acute or convalescent COVID-19.

The chain employs TRBV7-8 and TRBJ1-1; maybe TRBD1 (5 bases). Trimming left V 5 bases short and J 0 bases short, with 10 bases between. CDR3 length equals 14 residues. From germline, CDR1 is SGHVS and CDR2 FQNEAQ. CDR3 in amino acids: CASSRQRLNTEAFF. The CDR3 DNA reads as TGTGCCAGCAGCAGACAGAGACTGAACACTGAAGCTTTCTTT.

This chain links TRBV7-2 with TRBJ2-3, with a weak D call TRBD1 (5 bases). V was cut by 1 base and J by 2 bases, with 10 bases left in between. This CDR3 is built from 15 residues. The V gene's germline CDR1 is SGHTA and CDR2 FQGNSA. The CDR3 loop reads CASSLGGSDTDTQYF. The CDR3 DNA sequence: TGTGCCAGCAGCTTAGGGGGCTCAGACACAGATACGCAGTATTTT.

In this sample, this clone turned up once. V is TRBV19 and J is TRBJ1-5, with D unclear. Germline V gene lookup returns CDR1 LNHDA and CDR2 SQIVND (reference sequence). This CDR3 spans 15 amino acids. V dropped 3 bases and J dropped 3 bases, with 12 bases sitting between them. This CDR3 is CASSILSGFNQPQHF. The CDR3 DNA reads TGTGCCAGTAGTATTCTTTCAGGTTTCAATCAGCCCCAGCATTTT.

V is TRBV6-5 and J is TRBJ2-2; maybe TRBD2 (6 bases). Germline values: CDR1 MNHEY, CDR2 SVGAGI. This CDR3 region has 13 residues. Trimming took off 7 bases at V and 1 base at J, with 7 bases between the two ends. The CDR3, as DNA: TGTGCCAGCAAGACTAGGAACACCGGGGAGCTGTTTTTT. This encodes CASKTRNTGELFF.

The genes are TRBV5-1 and TRBJ1-1, with TRBD1 matching over 9 bases. CDR1 and CDR2 (germline): SGHRS, YFSETQ. V lost 1 base, J lost 10 bases, and 5 bases stayed unmatched. The CDR3 contains 13 residues. The CDR3 region has the DNA TGCGCCAGCAGCTTGACGGGGACAGGGCGAGCTTTCTTT. This gives the protein CASSLTGTGRAFF.

The V gene is TRBV3-1 (or the pseudogene TRBV3-2), the J gene TRBJ2-3, with no clear D. The CDR3 consists of 12 residues. The germline CDR1 and CDR2 sequences are LGHDT and YNNKEL (reference sequence). The V end lost 3 bases, the J end lost 3 bases, and 4 bases lay between the germline ends. The CDR3 DNA follows: TGTGCCAGCAGCCACAGGACAGATACGCAGTATTTT. Amino acid sequence: CASSHRTDTQYF.

V gene TRBV27 combines with J gene TRBJ1-6; D is possibly TRBD1 (6 bases). Germline V gene data show CDR1 as MNHEY and CDR2 as SMNVEV (reference sequence). The ends were cut back, 3 bases at V and 7 bases at J, with 10 bases in the middle. This CDR3 is built from 14 residues. Written as DNA, the CDR3 is TGTGCCAGCAGTTTCAGACAGGCGAATTCACCCCTCCACTTT. As protein: CASSFRQANSPLHF.

The chain is built from TRBV5-4 and TRBJ2-1, with TRBD2 as a possible D gene (5 bases). The CDR3 totals 14 residues. Trimming shortened V by 4 bases and J by 6 bases, and 14 bases separated the two germline ends. CDR1 is SGHNT, CDR2 YYREEE, per germline (reference sequence). The CDR3 DNA reads as TGTGCCAGCAGCCCAACTAGTTTTGTCAATGAGCAGTTCTTC. Translation: CASSPTSFVNEQFF.

This clone is a singleton in its sample. This rearrangement joins TRBV6-5 to TRBJ1-1, with 9 bases aligning to TRBD1. The CDR3 has 15 residues. Germline trimming cut 7 bases from V and 4 bases from J; bases unmatched to any gene: 10. Looked up from germline, CDR1 is MNHEY and CDR2 is SVGAGI. In nucleotides, the CDR3 is TGTGCCAGCACCCCGGGGACAGGGTCGGGCACTGAAGCTTTCTTT. Protein product: CASTPGTGSGTEAFF.

This clone was counted between two and nine times. The chain carries TRBV28 and TRBJ2-7; 8 nucleotides line up with TRBD2. V shed 6 bases and J 1 base; nucleotides not matched to a gene: 8. The CDR3 runs 15 residues. CDR1 and CDR2 from the germline V gene are MDHEN and SYDVKM. Written as DNA, the CDR3 is TGTGCCAGCAGCCTAACTAGCGGTTCGTCCTACGAGCAGTACTTC. Translated, it gives CASSLTSGSSYEQYF. Using reference TRBV28 and TRBJ2-7 for the parts outside the CDR3, the full variable domain is DVKVTQSSRYLVKRTGEKVFLECVQDMDHENMFWYRQDPGLGLRLIYFSYDVKMKEKGDIPEGYSVSREKKERFSLILESASTNQTSMYLCASSLTSGSSYEQYFGPGTRLTVT.

This chain joins TRBV5-5 and TRBJ2-1, with D perhaps TRBD1 (5 bases). The CDR3 runs 11 residues. The V end lost 1 base, the J end lost 10 bases, and 6 bases lay between the germline ends. Germline V gene sequence: CDR1 SGHKS, CDR2 YYEKEE (reference sequence). The CDR3 here is CASSLRQEQFF. Written as DNA, the CDR3 is TGTGCCAGCAGCTTGAGACAGGAGCAGTTCTTC.

This chain uses TRBV18 with TRBJ1-2, with no clear D. This CDR3 is built from 13 residues. V was clipped by 2 bases and J by 2 bases, with 6 bases between them. Germline assignment: CDR1 KGHSH and CDR2 LQKENI. Written as DNA, the CDR3 is TGTGCCAGCTCACCAGTCAGGAACTATGGCTACACCTTC. Its translation is CASSPVRNYGYTF.

The chain uses TRBV7-2 and TRBJ2-1, with D unclear. The CDR3 spans 12 residues. CDR1 is SGHTA, CDR2 FQGNSA, per germline. The germline V and J ends were trimmed by 5 bases and 7 bases, with 9 bases remaining between them. CDR3 DNA: TGTGCCAGCAGCGAAGCCAAGAATGAGCAGTTCTTC. Protein: CASSEAKNEQFF.

This sequence joins TRBV7-3 and TRBJ1-1; D is undetermined. CDR1 SGHTA and CDR2 FQGTGA come from the germline V gene. CDR3 length: 14 amino acids. Trimming left V 1 base short and J 1 base short, with 7 bases between. The CDR3 loop is CASSLSAGNTEAFF. The CDR3 DNA reads TGTGCCAGCAGCTTAAGTGCCGGGAACACTGAAGCTTTCTTT.

The genes are TRBV24-1 and TRBJ1-4; D may be TRBD1 (6 bases). Trimming stripped 4 bases from V and 7 bases from J, with 15 bases between. Germline V CDR1 and CDR2: KGHDR, SFDVKD. The CDR3 is 15 amino acids. The CDR3 DNA sequence: TGTGCCACCAGTGAACGGCGACCACAGGGTGAAAAACTGTTTTTT. As protein: CATSERRPQGEKLFF.

The rearrangement uses TRBV6-2 or TRBV6-3 and TRBJ2-6; a weak D match, TRBD2 (5 bases). The CDR3 is made up of 14 amino acids. V was shortened by 5 bases and J by 4 bases, with 9 bases between the two germline ends. Looked up from germline, CDR1 is MNHEY and CDR2 is SVGEGT. The CDR3 nucleotides are TGTGCCAGCAGTCGGGGTACCGGGGCCAACGTCCTGACTTTC. This translates into CASSRGTGANVLTF.

This chain links TRBV12-3 or TRBV12-4 with TRBJ1-2; D might be TRBD1 (5 bases). V was shortened by 5 bases and J by 8 bases, with 15 bases between the two germline ends. The CDR3 contains 13 residues. CDR3 sequence reads: CASSTQEFIGYTF. The DNA of the CDR3 is TGTGCCAGCAGTACACAGGAATTTATAGGCTACACCTTC.

V and J are TRBV5-1 and TRBJ2-7, with TRBD1 matching over 9 bases. Germline CDR1 reads SGHRS; CDR2 reads YFSETQ. V lost 4 bases, J lost 7 bases, and 9 bases stayed unmatched. The CDR3 has 14 residues. The CDR3 region has the DNA TGCGCCAGCAGCCTGAGGGGACAGGGATGGGAGCAGTACTTC. It translates to CASSLRGQGWEQYF.

DNA of the CDR3: TGTGCCAGCAGCTATACAACGAACACCGGGGAGCTGTTTTTT. As protein: CASSYTTNTGELFF. The chain joins TRBV11-2 to TRBJ2-2; D remains ambiguous. With 4 bases removed from V and 0 bases from J, the gap between germline ends came to 6 bases. Germline V CDR1 and CDR2: SGHAT, FQNNGV. The CDR3 extends over 14 amino acids.

The chain is built from TRBV6-5 and TRBJ2-3; tentatively, D is TRBD2 (5 bases). Germline CDR1 is MNHEY and CDR2 is SVGAGI. The length of the CDR3 is 12 residues. V was trimmed by 8 bases and J by 4 bases, leaving 10 bases between them. For the CDR3, the DNA is TGTGCCAGCGGAGGTTCCGCAGATACGCAGTATTTT. Translation: CASGGSADTQYF.

The chain joins TRBV6-5 to TRBJ2-5; D is perhaps TRBD2 (6 bases). The CDR3 is 15 amino acids. Trimming took off 6 bases at V and 4 bases at J, with 18 bases between the two ends. Germline lookup yields CDR1 MNHEY and CDR2 SVGAGI. The CDR3 bases are TGTGCCAGCAGAAGGGAGGCGAGAGCCGGAGAGACCCAGTACTTC. This sequence encodes CASRREARAGETQYF.

The chain joins TRBV18 to TRBJ1-1, with 10 bases identical to TRBD1. CDR3 size: 15 residues. The germline V gene has CDR1 KGHSH and CDR2 LQKENI. V dropped 3 bases and J dropped 5; count of bases not matched to a gene: 6. The CDR3 sequence: CASSPWTGGTTEAFF. In DNA form, the CDR3 reads TGTGCCAGCTCACCCTGGACAGGGGGTACGACTGAAGCTTTCTTT.

The chain joins TRBV5-1 to TRBJ1-3; 7 nucleotides line up with TRBD1. In germline, CDR1 is SGHRS, CDR2 YFSETQ. V was pared by 4 bases and J by 2 bases, with 9 bases of the junction left unmatched. The CDR3 loop spans 16 amino acids. The CDR3 loop is CASSPTTGNPGNTIYF. The CDR3 nucleotides read TGCGCCAGCAGCCCAACGACAGGGAACCCTGGAAACACCATATATTTT. The full variable domain, rest sourced from reference TRBV5-1 and TRBJ1-3, is KAGVTQTPRYLIKTRGQQVTLSCSPISGHRSVSWYQQTPGQGLQFLFEYFSETQRNKGNFPGRFSGRQFSNSRSEMNVSTLELGDSALYLCASSPTTGNPGNTIYFGEGSWLTVV.

A note on this clone: One end of the junction is discordant with germline, which a read error may explain. This chain joins TRBV7-9 and TRBJ2-7, with 7 bases that match TRBD1. CDR1 SEHNR and CDR2 FQNEAQ come from the germline V gene (reference sequence). The CDR3 covers 13 residues. CDR3 protein: CASGLTGAYEQYF. CDR3 DNA: TGTGCCAGCGGCTTAACAGGGGCCTACGAGCAGTACTTC.

The rearrangement links TRBV5-1 to TRBJ2-2; D perhaps matches TRBD2 (6 bases). Germline-derived CDR1 and CDR2 are SGHRS and YFSETQ. CDR3 length: 17 amino acids. V was clipped by 0 bases and J by 9 bases, with 21 bases between them. The CDR3 sequence: CASSLAGAISGRRELFF. For the CDR3, the DNA is TGCGCCAGCAGCTTGGCCGGGGCCATCAGTGGGAGGCGGGAGCTGTTTTTT.

This clone appeared once. This chain connects TRBV12-3 or TRBV12-4 to TRBJ2-1; 10 bases map to TRBD2. The length of the CDR3 is 13 residues. Trimming removed 4 bases from V and 9 bases from J; junction bases left unmatched: 3. CDR3 loop: CASSSGLAIEQFF. CDR3 bases: TGTGCCAGCAGTTCGGGACTAGCGATTGAGCAGTTCTTC.

The chain carries TRBV7-2 and TRBJ2-5, with 7 bases matching TRBD1. The CDR3 covers 15 residues. Germline V lookup: CDR1 SGHTA, CDR2 FQGNSA. Germline trimming cut 4 bases from V and 4 bases from J; bases unmatched to any gene: 9. The CDR3 here is CASSSTGYSGETQYF. As DNA, the CDR3 is TGTGCCAGCAGCTCGACAGGGTATTCCGGAGAGACCCAGTACTTC.

J is TRBJ1-4 and V is TRBV5-1; D not resolved. Germline-derived CDR1 and CDR2 are SGHRS and YFSETQ. Between the trimmed V and J ends, which lost 1 base and 10 bases, there was a span of 11 bases. The CDR3 runs to 13 residues. The CDR3 sequence: CASSLPPGSKLFF. DNA of the CDR3: TGCGCCAGCAGCTTGCCTCCGGGTTCAAAACTGTTTTTT.

The chain uses TRBV29-1 and TRBJ2-5, with a possible D match to TRBD1 (5 bases). Germline-derived CDR1 and CDR2 are SQVTM and ANQGSEA. The V gene lost 3 bases and the J gene lost 4 bases, with 6 bases spanning the gap. The CDR3 extends over 11 amino acids. The CDR3 loop is CSVEQGETQYF. CDR3 DNA: TGCAGCGTTGAGCAGGGAGAGACCCAGTACTTC. Together with reference TRBV29-1 and TRBJ2-5, the CDR3 gives the full variable domain: SAVISQKPSRDICQRGTSLTIQCQVDSQVTMMFWYRQQPGQSLTLIATANQGSEATYESGFVIDKFPISRPNLTFSTLTVSNMSPEDSSIYLCSVEQGETQYFGPGTRLLVL.

CDR3 DNA: TGTGCCAGCAGCCACGGACAGAGTGCTTCCTATGGCTACACCTTC. Translation gives CASSHGQSASYGYTF. The chain has TRBV11-2 and TRBJ1-2, with a tentative D call TRBD1 (6 bases). The V and J ends lost 5 bases and 4 bases respectively, with 17 bases between them. The CDR3 runs 15 residues. Germline assignment: CDR1 SGHAT and CDR2 FQNNGV.

This rearrangement joins TRBV7-2 to TRBJ2-5; D uncertain. Trimming removed 4 bases from V and 2 bases from J, with 11 bases in between. There are 14 residues in the CDR3. Germline CDR1 and CDR2: SGHTA and FQGNSA. CDR3 amino acids: CASSSYSRQETQYF. CDR3 DNA: TGTGCCAGCAGCTCTTATTCCCGGCAAGAGACCCAGTACTTC. Full variable domain (outside the CDR3, taken from reference TRBV7-2 and TRBJ2-5): GAGVSQSPSNKVTEKGKDVELRCDPISGHTALYWYRQSLGQGLEFLIYFQGNSAPDKSGLPSDRFSAERTGGSVSTLTIQRTQQEDSAVYLCASSSYSRQETQYFGPGTRLLVL.

Of note for this clone: The junction does not match germline at one end; this may be a read error. The gene calls are TRBV6-1 and TRBJ2-4, with 8 bases matching TRBD1. The CDR3 totals 11 residues. Germline-derived CDR1 and CDR2 are MNHNS and SASEGT. The DNA of the CDR3 is TGTGCCAGCAGCGAAGGACAGGGAGGGTACTTC. Protein sequence: CASSEGQGGYF.